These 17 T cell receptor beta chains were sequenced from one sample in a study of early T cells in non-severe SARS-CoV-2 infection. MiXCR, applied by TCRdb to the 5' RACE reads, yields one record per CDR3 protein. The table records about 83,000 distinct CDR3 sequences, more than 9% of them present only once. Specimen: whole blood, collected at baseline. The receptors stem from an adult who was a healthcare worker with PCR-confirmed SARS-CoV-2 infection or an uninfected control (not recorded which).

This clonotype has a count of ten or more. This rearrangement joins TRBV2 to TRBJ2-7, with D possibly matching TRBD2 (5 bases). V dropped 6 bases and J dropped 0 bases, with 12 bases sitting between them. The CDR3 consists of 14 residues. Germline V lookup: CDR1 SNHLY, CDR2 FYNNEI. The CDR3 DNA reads TGTGCCAGCAGGGAGGCGGCGGCCTCCTACGAGCAGTACTTC. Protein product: CASREAAASYEQYF.

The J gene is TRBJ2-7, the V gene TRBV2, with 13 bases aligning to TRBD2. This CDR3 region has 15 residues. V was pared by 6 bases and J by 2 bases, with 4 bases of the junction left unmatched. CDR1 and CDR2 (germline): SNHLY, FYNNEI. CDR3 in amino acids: CASRGGLAGTYEQYF. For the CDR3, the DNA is TGTGCCAGCAGGGGGGGACTAGCGGGGACCTACGAGCAGTACTTC.

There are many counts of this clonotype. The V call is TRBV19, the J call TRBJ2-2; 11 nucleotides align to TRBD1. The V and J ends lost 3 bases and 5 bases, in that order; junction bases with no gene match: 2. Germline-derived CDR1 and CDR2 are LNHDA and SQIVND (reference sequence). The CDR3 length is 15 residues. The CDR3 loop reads CASSIGQGATGELFF. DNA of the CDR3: TGTGCCAGTAGTATTGGACAGGGGGCGACCGGGGAGCTGTTTTTT.

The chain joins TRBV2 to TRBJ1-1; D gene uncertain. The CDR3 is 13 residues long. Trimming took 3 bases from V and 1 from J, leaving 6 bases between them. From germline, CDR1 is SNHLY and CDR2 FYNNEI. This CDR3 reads CASSDGPNTEAFF. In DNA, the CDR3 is TGTGCCAGCAGTGATGGACCGAACACTGAAGCTTTCTTT.

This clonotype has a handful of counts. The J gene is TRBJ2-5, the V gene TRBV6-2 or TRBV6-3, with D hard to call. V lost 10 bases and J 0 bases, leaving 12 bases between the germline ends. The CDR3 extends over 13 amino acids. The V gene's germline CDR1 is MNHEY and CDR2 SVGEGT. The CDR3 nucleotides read TGTGCCATCCAGGCCGGGTACCAAGAGACCCAGTACTTC. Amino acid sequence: CAIQAGYQETQYF.

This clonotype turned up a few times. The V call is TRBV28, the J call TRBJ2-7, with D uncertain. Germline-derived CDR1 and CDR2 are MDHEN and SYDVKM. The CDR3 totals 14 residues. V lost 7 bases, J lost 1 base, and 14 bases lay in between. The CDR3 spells CASNNRAPSYEQYF. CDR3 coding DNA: TGTGCCAGCAATAACCGGGCCCCGTCCTACGAGCAGTACTTC.

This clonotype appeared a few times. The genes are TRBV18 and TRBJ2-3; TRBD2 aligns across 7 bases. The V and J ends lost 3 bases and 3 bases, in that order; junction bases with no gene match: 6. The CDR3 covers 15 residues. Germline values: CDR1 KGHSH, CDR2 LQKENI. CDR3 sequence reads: CASSPLPGGTDTQYF. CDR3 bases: TGTGCCAGCTCACCTCTCCCGGGGGGAACAGATACGCAGTATTTT. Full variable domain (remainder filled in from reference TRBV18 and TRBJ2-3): NAGVMQNPRHLVRRRGQEARLRCSPMKGHSHVYWYRQLPEEGLKFMVYLQKENIIDESGMPKERFSAEFPKEGPSILRIQQVVRGDSAAYFCASSPLPGGTDTQYFGPGTRLTVL.

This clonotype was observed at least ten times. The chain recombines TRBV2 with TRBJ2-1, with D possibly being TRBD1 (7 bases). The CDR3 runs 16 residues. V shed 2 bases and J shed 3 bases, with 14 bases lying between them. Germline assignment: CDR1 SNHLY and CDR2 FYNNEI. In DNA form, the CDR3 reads TGTGCCAGCAGTGAAACTAACAGGGGACTCTACAATGAGCAGTTCTTC. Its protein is CASSETNRGLYNEQFF.

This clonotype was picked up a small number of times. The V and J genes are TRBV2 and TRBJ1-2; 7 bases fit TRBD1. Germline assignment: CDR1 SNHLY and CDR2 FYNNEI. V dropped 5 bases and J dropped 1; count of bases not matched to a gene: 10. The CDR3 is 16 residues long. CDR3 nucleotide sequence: TGTGCCAGCAGTCCCTCACCCGGGACAGTTAACTATGGCTACACCTTC. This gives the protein CASSPSPGTVNYGYTF.

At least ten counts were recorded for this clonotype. CDR3 bases: TGTGCCAGCAGCTTAGTCTCAGGGTCTATGAACACCGGGGAGCTGTTTTTT. Protein sequence: CASSLVSGSMNTGELFF. This chain links TRBV11-3 with TRBJ2-2, with D maybe TRBD1 (5 bases). The V gene's germline CDR1 is SGHNT and CDR2 YENEEA. This CDR3 has 17 residues. Trimming removed 1 base at V and 1 base at J, with 13 bases between.

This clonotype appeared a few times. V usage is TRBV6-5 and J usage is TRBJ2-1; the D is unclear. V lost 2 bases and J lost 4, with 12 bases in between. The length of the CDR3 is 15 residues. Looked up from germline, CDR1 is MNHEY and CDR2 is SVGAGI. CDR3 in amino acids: CASSYADPPYNEQFF. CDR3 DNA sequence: TGTGCCAGCAGTTACGCGGACCCCCCTTACAATGAGCAGTTCTTC.

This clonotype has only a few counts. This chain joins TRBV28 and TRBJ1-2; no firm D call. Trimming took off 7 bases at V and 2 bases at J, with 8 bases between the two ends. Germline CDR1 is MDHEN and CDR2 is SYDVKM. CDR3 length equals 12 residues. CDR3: CASNGENYGYTF. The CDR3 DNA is TGTGCCAGCAATGGGGAGAACTATGGCTACACCTTC.

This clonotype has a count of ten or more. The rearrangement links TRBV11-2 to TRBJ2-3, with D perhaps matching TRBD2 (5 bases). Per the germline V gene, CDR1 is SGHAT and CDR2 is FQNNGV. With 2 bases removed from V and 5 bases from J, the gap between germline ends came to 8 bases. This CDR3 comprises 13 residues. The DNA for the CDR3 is TGTGCCAGCAGCTTATACAGCGGAGATACGCAGTATTTT. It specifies CASSLYSGDTQYF.

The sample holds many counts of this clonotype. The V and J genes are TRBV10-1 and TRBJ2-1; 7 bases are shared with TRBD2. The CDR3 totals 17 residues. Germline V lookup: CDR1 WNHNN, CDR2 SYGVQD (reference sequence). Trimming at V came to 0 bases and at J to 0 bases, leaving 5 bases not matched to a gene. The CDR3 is CASSESNSGGSYNEQFF. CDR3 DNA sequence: TGCGCCAGCAGTGAGTCGAACTCGGGAGGCTCCTACAATGAGCAGTTCTTC.

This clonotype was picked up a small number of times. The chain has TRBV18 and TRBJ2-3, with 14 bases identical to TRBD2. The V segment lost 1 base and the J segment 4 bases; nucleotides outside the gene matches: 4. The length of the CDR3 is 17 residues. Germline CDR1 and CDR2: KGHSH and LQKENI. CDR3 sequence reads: CASSPLGTSGSADTQYF. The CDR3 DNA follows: TGTGCCAGCTCACCACTGGGGACTAGCGGGAGCGCAGATACGCAGTATTTT.

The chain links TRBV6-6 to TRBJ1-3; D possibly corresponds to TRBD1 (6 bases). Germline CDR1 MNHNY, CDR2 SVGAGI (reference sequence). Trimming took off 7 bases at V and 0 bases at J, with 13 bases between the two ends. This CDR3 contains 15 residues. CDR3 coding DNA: TGTGCCAGCAACGACAGGAGGGTCTCTGGAAACACCATATATTTT. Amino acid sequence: CASNDRRVSGNTIYF.

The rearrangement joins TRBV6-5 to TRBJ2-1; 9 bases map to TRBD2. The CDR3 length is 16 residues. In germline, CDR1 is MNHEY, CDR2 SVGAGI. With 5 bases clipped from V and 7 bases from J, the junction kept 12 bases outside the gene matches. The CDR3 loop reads CASSGTGGRARNEQFF. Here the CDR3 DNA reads TGTGCCAGCAGTGGAACGGGCGGGAGGGCCAGAAATGAGCAGTTCTTC.